A selection of T cell receptor beta chains follows, all from one sample in a study of OX40 agonist ivuxolimab in advanced cancers. This table comes from immunoSEQ multiplex PCR, and its TCRdb copy is limited to in-frame clones, with some not included. Counted here are about 73,000 clones, 80% to 90% occurring once; the ten biggest clones make up roughly 9.7%. Sequenced here: CD4+ or CD8+ T cells sorted from blood, sampled in a trial of the OX40 agonist ivuxolimab. The receptors were sampled from an adult with an advanced solid tumor such as melanoma, head and neck, liver or kidney cancer. CDR3s include the opening cysteine and the closing phenylalanine or tryptophan. A D gene is named only where the DNA matches it firmly. Size is omitted from some rows. Given values are once, few, many or a class for expanded clones.

TRBD2	TRBV7-6	.	TRBJ2-1	CASSWNIAGGPFPIYNEQFF	TGTGCCAGCAGCTGGAACATAGCGGGAGGGCCATTTCCGATCTACAATGAGCAGTTCTTC
TRBD1	TRBV9	.	TRBJ1-2	CASSVDRASF	TGTGCCAGCAGCGTGGACAGGGCCAGCTTC
TRBD1	TRBV19	.	TRBJ2-7	CASTLGTGETYEQYF	TGTGCCAGTACCCTAGGGACAGGGGAGACCTACGAGCAGTACTTC
.	TRBV12-5	.	TRBJ2-5	CASGLDSAGDTGTQYF	TGTGCTAGTGGTTTGGACTCTGCCGGAGACACCGGGACCCAGTACTTC
.	TRBV27	.	TRBJ2-7	CASGGTYEQYF	TGTGCCAGCGGGGGGACTTACGAGCAGTACTTC
.	TRBV30	.	TRBJ2-7	CAWEGGGRGFYEQYF	TGTGCCTGGGAGGGGGGGGGCAGGGGCTTCTACGAGCAGTACTTC
TRBD2	TRBV15	.	TRBJ2-1	CATSRGGLANEQFF	TGTGCCACCAGCAGGGGCGGACTAGCGAATGAGCAGTTCTTC
.	TRBV6-6	.	TRBJ2-5	CASSYGGTEEETQYF	TGTGCCAGCAGTTACGGCGGGACAGAAGAAGAGACCCAGTACTTC
.	TRBV7-9	once	TRBJ2-1	CASSPTTGLSSYNEQFF	TGTGCCAGCAGCCCTACAACGGGACTCTCGTCCTACAATGAGCAGTTCTTC
TRBD2	TRBV4-1	.	TRBJ2-7	CASSYGTSGVYEQYF	TGCGCCAGCAGTTACGGGACTAGCGGCGTCTACGAGCAGTACTTC
.	TRBV28	.	TRBJ2-1	CASRLVTYNEQFF	TGTGCCAGCAGACTAGTAACTTACAATGAGCAGTTCTTC
.	TRBV7-9	.	TRBJ1-1	CASSLAPGPEAFF	TGTGCCAGCAGCTTAGCACCAGGCCCTGAAGCTTTCTTT
.	TRBV7-8	few	TRBJ1-5	CASSLYTGSNQPQHF	TGTGCCAGCAGCTTATACACGGGAAGCAATCAGCCCCAGCATTTT
TRBD1	TRBV7-9	once	TRBJ2-7	CASTGGDRPYEQYF	TGTGCCAGCACGGGCGGGGACAGGCCCTACGAGCAGTACTTC
TRBD1	TRBV18	.	TRBJ2-5	CASSPRGWGQRETQYF	TGTGCCAGCTCACCACGAGGCTGGGGACAGAGGGAGACCCAGTACTTC
.	TRBV5-6	.	TRBJ1-5	CASSLFSGNQPQHF	TGTGCCAGCAGCTTGTTTTCAGGGAATCAGCCCCAGCATTTT
TRBD2	TRBV5-6	.	TRBJ2-3	CASSLGGSPPGLARDTQYF	TGTGCCAGCAGCCTGGGGGGATCCCCACCGGGACTAGCTCGGGATACGCAGTATTTT
.	TRBV10-1	.	TRBJ1-1	CASSAGRGPANTEAFF	TGCGCCAGCAGTGCGGGCAGGGGACCTGCGAACACTGAAGCTTTCTTT
.	TRBV27	.	TRBJ1-1	CASSKGGDTEAFF	TGTGCCAGCAGTAAAGGGGGGGACACTGAAGCTTTCTTT
.	TRBV5-4	.	TRBJ1-2	CASSLSGTTVYGYTF	TGTGCCAGCAGCTTATCGGGAACCACCGTCTATGGCTACACCTTC
.	TRBV11-2	.	TRBJ2-7	CASSLGGDYEQYF	TGTGCCAGCAGCTTAGGGGGGGATTACGAGCAGTACTTC
TRBD1	TRBV29-1	many	TRBJ1-2	CSVEGQGVSVYGYTF	TGCAGCGTTGAAGGGCAGGGGGTCTCTGTCTATGGCTACACCTTC
.	TRBV7-3	.	TRBJ2-7	CASSLSAGSSYEQYF	TGTGCCAGCAGCTTAAGCGCGGGGAGTTCCTACGAGCAGTACTTC
TRBD1	TRBV7-9	medium-sized	TRBJ2-2	CASSPRLRDRNTGELFF	TGTGCCAGCAGCCCCCGCCTCCGGGACAGGAACACCGGGGAGCTGTTTTTT
.	TRBV27	.	TRBJ1-6	CASSLVRDSPLHF	TGTGCCAGCAGTTTAGTCCGTGATTCACCCCTCCACTTT
.	TRBV7-9	.	TRBJ2-7	CASSSQVTANSYEQYF	TGTGCCAGCAGCTCCCAGGTGACAGCTAACTCCTACGAGCAGTACTTC
TRBD1	TRBV2	.	TRBJ1-2	CALATGQGDHGYTF	TGTGCCCTTGCCACAGGACAGGGAGACCATGGCTACACCTTC
TRBD1	TRBV30	.	TRBJ1-4	CAWRETGDHEKLFF	TGTGCCTGGAGAGAAACAGGGGACCATGAAAAACTGTTTTTT
TRBD1	TRBV11-2	.	TRBJ1-1	CASSSGQGRTEAFF	TGTGCCAGCAGCTCCGGACAGGGAAGGACTGAAGCTTTCTTT
TRBD2	TRBV27	.	TRBJ2-7	CASSSGLAGYEQYF	TGTGCCAGCAGTTCGGGACTAGCAGGCTACGAGCAGTACTTC
TRBD2	TRBV4-1	.	TRBJ2-7	CASSQGREDSYEQYF	TGCGCCAGCAGCCAAGGGCGGGAGGACTCCTACGAGCAGTACTTC
.	TRBV7-9	few	TRBJ1-5	CASSLGWDQPQHF	TGTGCCAGCAGCTTAGGGTGGGATCAGCCCCAGCATTTT
.	TRBV10-2	.	TRBJ1-2	CASRGFEIYGYTF	TGCGCCAGCAGGGGGTTCGAGATCTATGGCTACACCTTC
TRBD1	TRBV9	once	TRBJ1-6	CASSVGQGSNSPLHF	TGTGCCAGCAGCGTAGGACAGGGGAGTAATTCACCCCTCCACTTT
.	TRBV18	.	TRBJ1-1	CASSRGGDVAFF	TGTGCCAGCTCACGGGGAGGGGATGTGGCTTTCTTT
TRBD1	TRBV29-1	.	TRBJ1-4	CSVGTGGDYEKLFF	TGCAGCGTCGGGACAGGGGGAGACTACGAAAAACTGTTTTTT
.	TRBV9	once	TRBJ2-2	CASSLPGSPTGELFF	TGTGCCAGCAGCCTCCCAGGCTCACCCACCGGGGAGCTGTTTTTT
.	TRBV6-5	.	TRBJ2-2	CASSPGRTGELFF	TGTGCCAGCAGTCCAGGACGCACCGGGGAGCTGTTTTTT
.	TRBV6-1	.	TRBJ2-3	CASSEAAYTDTQYF	TGTGCCAGCAGTGAAGCGGCCTACACAGATACGCAGTATTTT
.	TRBV2	.	TRBJ2-1	CASFSSQGDSYNEQFF	TGTGCCAGCTTCAGCTCTCAAGGGGATTCCTACAATGAGCAGTTCTTC
TRBD1	TRBV9	.	TRBJ1-2	CASSNWDSNYGYTF	TGTGCCAGCAGCAACTGGGACAGCAACTATGGCTACACCTTC
.	TRBV7-7	.	TRBJ1-2	CASSLGGRKVGYTF	TGTGCCAGCAGCTTAGGGGGGCGGAAAGTTGGCTACACCTTC
.	TRBV6-6	.	TRBJ2-7	CASSYSTGSSYEQYF	TGTGCCAGCAGTTACTCCACAGGAAGCTCCTACGAGCAGTACTTC
.	TRBV11-2	few	TRBJ2-7	CASSFDRSYEQYF	TGTGCCAGCAGCTTCGACAGATCCTACGAGCAGTACTTC
TRBD1	TRBV6-8	.	TRBJ1-1	CASRFRDRGGNTEAFF	TGTGCCAGCAGATTCCGGGACAGGGGGGGGAACACTGAAGCTTTCTTT
.	TRBV27	.	TRBJ1-2	CASSSSGYGYTF	TGTGCCAGCAGTTCGTCGGGGTATGGCTACACCTTC
TRBD2	TRBV7-9	.	TRBJ2-7	CASSRVAGDNGEQYF	TGTGCCAGCAGCCGAGTGGCGGGGGATAACGGCGAGCAGTACTTC
.	TRBV23-1	once	TRBJ1-3	CAKRETGNTIYF	TGCGCCAAGCGGGAGACTGGAAACACCATATATTTT